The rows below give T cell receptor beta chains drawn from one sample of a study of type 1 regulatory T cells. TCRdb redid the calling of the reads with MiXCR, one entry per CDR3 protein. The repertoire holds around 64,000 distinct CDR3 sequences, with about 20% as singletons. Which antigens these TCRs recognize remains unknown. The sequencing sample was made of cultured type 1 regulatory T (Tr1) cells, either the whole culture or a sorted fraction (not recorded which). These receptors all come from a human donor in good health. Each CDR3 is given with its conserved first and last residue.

CDR3: CASSVGGTSGNYEQYF
J: TRBJ2-7
V: TRBV9

CDR3: CAIRDIEGKLFF
J: TRBJ1-4
V: TRBV10-3

CDR3: CASSQDGSGRGIGRFF
J: TRBJ2-1
V: TRBV4-3

CDR3: CASSLDGGHNSPLHF
J: TRBJ1-6
V: TRBV5-6

CDR3: CASSTGLQPHNEQFF
J: TRBJ2-1
V: TRBV27

CDR3: CAWSVQLTGQIEKLFF
J: TRBJ1-4
V: TRBV30

CDR3: CASQGTGLNTEASF
J: TRBJ1-1
V: TRBV3-1

CDR3: CSVPRIGSYNSPLHF
J: TRBJ1-6
V: TRBV20-1

CDR3: CATSDLLLGPGTSGRGTGELFF
J: TRBJ2-2
V: TRBV24-1

CDR3: CASSVEGTSRDEQFF
J: TRBJ2-1
V: TRBV9

CDR3: CASSPGLAGGGETQYF
J: TRBJ2-5
V: TRBV3-1

CDR3: CSARDTGKGVGNQPQHF
J: TRBJ1-5
V: TRBV20-1

CDR3: CSARDPTYNSPLHF
J: TRBJ1-6
V: TRBV20-1

CDR3: CASSLARQPQHF
J: TRBJ1-5
V: TRBV28

CDR3: CASSETGEAFF
J: TRBJ1-1
V: TRBV25-1

CDR3: CASSLWDRDNYGYTF
J: TRBJ1-2
V: TRBV5-6

CDR3: CASSLGNTVTHGYTF
J: TRBJ1-2
V: TRBV7-9

CDR3: CASSLEDYLQETQYF
J: TRBJ2-5
V: TRBV5-1

CDR3: CASSPNLDGYTEAFF
J: TRBJ1-1
V: TRBV5-1

CDR3: CASSDRPFGELFF
J: TRBJ2-2
V: TRBV25-1

CDR3: CASSFFRGNTEAFF
J: TRBJ1-1
V: TRBV28

CDR3: CASSYIDYKETQYF
J: TRBJ2-5
V: TRBV5-1

CDR3: CASSLRDISEAFF
J: TRBJ1-1
V: TRBV6-2/TRBV6-3

CDR3: CSARAWRQPQHF
J: TRBJ1-5
V: TRBV20-1

CDR3: CASSLIGSSEQYF
J: TRBJ2-7
V: TRBV11-2

CDR3: CSAPRDSEAFF
J: TRBJ1-1
V: TRBV20-1

CDR3: CASSDRPTYGYTF
J: TRBJ1-2
V: TRBV2

CDR3: CSVRDRQAYEQYF
J: TRBJ2-7
V: TRBV20-1

CDR3: CASGQGPSGAEAFF
J: TRBJ1-1
V: TRBV6-6